Listed below are T cell receptor beta chains from one sample, sequenced in a study of blood T cells in healthy people across ages. TCRdb reprocessed the 5' RACE reads with MiXCR, giving one entry per CDR3 protein. The table lists about 1.8 million distinct CDR3 sequences, about 49% of them singletons. Material for sequencing was blood. These TCRs come from a woman between 40 and 50 years old in good health. CDR3s include the opening cysteine and the closing phenylalanine or tryptophan. The D gene is left open where the match is weak. Only part of the rows carry a size: once, few, many, or a class if the clone is expanded.

NA	NA	TRBJ2-7	TRBV5-1	CASSVQGTYEQYF	TGCGCCAGCAGCGTACAAGGTACCTACGAGCAGTACTTC
few	NA	TRBJ2-3	TRBV12-3/TRBV12-4	CASRPSEDTQYF	TGTGCCAGCCGGCCCTCGGAAGATACGCAGTATTTT
NA	NA	TRBJ2-5	TRBV6-1	CASSEVHRVFETQYF	TGTGCCAGCAGTGAAGTTCATCGGGTTTTCGAGACCCAGTACTTC
NA	NA	TRBJ2-2	TRBV7-3	CASSLMGRLRLLNTGELFF	TGTGCCAGCAGCTTAATGGGCAGGCTGAGACTGTTAAACACCGGGGAGCTGTTTTTT
NA	TRBD1	TRBJ1-6	TRBV28	CASSFPMGQRNSPLHF	TGTGCCAGCAGTTTCCCGATGGGACAGAGGAATTCACCCCTCCACTTT
few	NA	TRBJ1-6	TRBV5-8	CASSLTDSSYNSPLHF	TGTGCCAGCAGCTTGACGGATAGCTCCTATAATTCACCCCTCCACTTT
NA	TRBD1	TRBJ1-2	TRBV3-1	CASSRDREGGYGYTF	TGTGCCAGCAGCCGGGACAGGGAGGGTGGCTATGGCTACACCTTC
NA	NA	TRBJ2-7	TRBV27	CASSPSDQYEQYF	TGTGCCAGCAGTCCTTCCGACCAGTACGAGCAGTACTTC
few	TRBD1	TRBJ2-5	TRBV6-5	CASSWSGTGVETQYF	TGTGCCAGCAGTTGGTCCGGGACAGGGGTCGAGACCCAGTACTTC
NA	TRBD2	TRBJ2-3	TRBV20-1	CSVPGLAGHNSRDTQYF	TGCAGTGTCCCGGGACTAGCGGGCCACAATTCAAGAGATACGCAGTATTTT
NA	TRBD2	TRBJ2-5	TRBV20-1	CSARDPKEAGGQETQYF	TGCAGTGCTAGAGATCCAAAGGAAGCGGGGGGCCAAGAGACCCAGTACTTC
NA	NA	TRBJ1-1	TRBV6-5	CASSRDSFFEAFF	TGTGCCAGCAGTCGGGACTCGTTCTTTGAAGCTTTCTTT
NA	NA	TRBJ1-1	TRBV11-2	CASTQWPGSTEAFF	TGTGCCAGCACCCAATGGCCAGGGAGCACTGAAGCTTTCTTT
once	TRBD2	TRBJ2-5	TRBV6-2/TRBV6-3	CASTTGKTSGGSQETQYF	TGTGCCAGCACGACAGGAAAGACTAGCGGGGGGAGTCAAGAGACCCAGTACTTC
NA	NA	TRBJ2-5	TRBV4-2	CASSQGQTGLNEQYF	TGTGCCAGCAGCCAAGGGCAGACAGGACTCAATGAGCAGTACTTC
NA	NA	TRBJ1-5	TRBV5-6	CASSLGVRFMQPQHF	TGTGCCAGCAGCTTGGGTGTCAGGTTTATGCAGCCCCAGCATTTT
NA	NA	TRBJ2-5	TRBV3-1	CASSQATGGLYF	TGTGCCAGCAGCCAGGCTACGGGGGGCCTGTACTTC
NA	TRBD2	TRBJ2-5	TRBV20-1	CSARGEGQIQETQYF	TGCAGTGCTAGAGGGGAGGGTCAGATCCAAGAGACCCAGTACTTC
NA	TRBD2	TRBJ2-7	TRBV20-1	CSATLAGGPSPYEQYF	TGCAGTGCTACCCTAGCGGGGGGGCCAAGTCCCTACGAGCAGTACTTC
NA	NA	TRBJ1-2	TRBV20-1	CSALDRAYGYTF	TGCAGTGCCCTCGACAGAGCCTATGGCTACACCTTC
many	NA	TRBJ2-7	TRBV28	CASSPQRAGTRYEQYF	TGTGCCAGCAGTCCGCAACGGGCGGGGACTCGCTACGAGCAGTACTTC
NA	TRBD1	TRBJ2-5	TRBV13	CASSGRDRDLETQYF	TGTGCCAGCAGCGGCCGGGACAGGGATCTAGAGACCCAGTACTTC
NA	NA	TRBJ1-1	TRBV3-1	CASSPLEVSEAFF	TGTGCCAGCAGCCCACTAGAGGTATCTGAAGCTTTCTTT
NA	NA	TRBJ2-2	TRBV7-2	CATSPLNGELFF	TGTGCCACATCCCCTCTGAACGGGGAGCTGTTTTTT
NA	TRBD1	TRBJ2-3	TRBV7-9	CASSPWDRGSTDTQYF	TGTGCCAGCAGCCCGTGGGACAGGGGGAGCACAGATACGCAGTATTTT
NA	NA	TRBJ2-5	TRBV5-6	CASSLLAGMSQETQYF	TGTGCCAGCAGCTTGTTGGCAGGGATGTCTCAAGAGACCCAGTACTTC